Detailed here is one TCR beta chain. Using its own MiXCR run on the RT-PCR reads, TCRdb lists one record per CDR3 protein. The sample includes more than 250,000 distinct CDR3 sequences, 21% of them seen just once. The record originates from a study of response to subunit inactivated influenza vaccine. In germline, CDR1 is SGHTA, CDR2 FQGNSA. CDR3 size: 16 residues. The ends were cut back, 4 bases at V and 2 bases at J, with 18 bases in the middle. The material was PBMCs from blood, obtained about 20 months after vaccination. The clonotype was recovered from a man aged 45 to 70 who received an inactivated influenza vaccine. This chain joins TRBV7-2 and TRBJ2-7, with D perhaps matching TRBD1 (5 bases). CDR3 DNA sequence: TGTGCCAGCAGCTCTTACATAGGGGCCCAGACCTACGAGCAGTACTTC. This sequence encodes CASSSYIGAQTYEQYF.